Below are 17 T cell receptor beta chains sequenced from a single sample in a study of blood T cell repertoires in COVID-19. Some clones are missing from TCRdb's copy, which holds only in-frame ones; the method was immunoSEQ multiplex PCR. The sample lists roughly 150,000 clones, around 85% occurring once. The sample was peripheral blood. Receptors were obtained from a woman aged 80 or over with COVID-19, enrolled during active disease.

The chain links TRBV12-5 to TRBJ2-2; 9 bases map to TRBD2. The germline CDR1 and CDR2 sequences are LGHNT and FRNRAP. The CDR3 covers 16 residues. V was clipped by 4 bases and J by 4 bases; unmatched bases: 7. The CDR3 sequence: CASGSRLAEITGELFF. The CDR3 DNA follows: TGTGCTAGTGGTTCGAGACTAGCGGAAATCACCGGGGAGCTGTTTTTT. Looking up the rest from reference TRBV12-5 and TRBJ2-2 gives the full variable domain: DARVTQTPRHKVTEMGQEVTMRCQPILGHNTVFWYRQTMMQGLELLAYFRNRAPLDDSGMPKDRFSAEMPDATLATLKIQPSEPRDSAVYFCASGSRLAEITGELFFGEGSRLTVL.

The chain couples TRBV7-9 to TRBJ2-5; 10 bases agree with TRBD2. CDR1 and CDR2 (germline): SEHNR, FQNEAQ (reference sequence). V trimming: 5 bases; J trimming: 4 bases; junction bases outside the gene matches: 10. This CDR3 is built from 16 residues. DNA of the CDR3: TGTGCCAGCAGCGCTGCCGGTAGACTAGCGGGAGAGACCCAGTACTTC. It translates to CASSAAGRLAGETQYF.

CDR3 protein: CASSQIEETQYF. CDR3 coding DNA: TGTGCCAGCAGCCAAATCGAAGAGACCCAGTACTTC. V usage is TRBV3-1 (or the pseudogene TRBV3-2) and J usage is TRBJ2-5; D gene uncertain. V shed 2 bases and J shed 3 bases, with 4 bases lying between them. The germline V gene encodes CDR1 LGHDT and CDR2 YNNKEL (reference sequence). This CDR3 spans 12 amino acids.

This chain connects TRBV19 to TRBJ1-4; D might be TRBD1 (6 bases). Germline CDR1 and CDR2: LNHDA and SQIVND (reference sequence). V dropped 8 bases and J dropped 8 bases, with 18 bases sitting between them. This CDR3 is 14 amino acids long. Here the CDR3 DNA reads TGTGCCAGTCAGGAAAACTGGGGGCGGGAAAAACTGTTTTTT. It encodes CASQENWGREKLFF.

The table lists this clone with a few counts. The chain is built from TRBV5-1 and TRBJ2-2; 12 nucleotides align to TRBD2. V lost 6 bases, J lost 4 bases, and 4 bases stayed unmatched. The germline gives CDR1 SGHRS, CDR2 YFSETQ. The CDR3 loop spans 15 amino acids. Here the CDR3 reads CASTRLAGATGELFF. The CDR3 coding sequence is TGCGCCAGCACCAGACTAGCGGGAGCCACCGGGGAGCTGTTTTTT.

The gene calls are TRBV29-1 and TRBJ2-1, with 12 bases lining up with TRBD2. CDR3 length: 16 amino acids. Trimming at V came to 4 bases and at J to 5 bases, leaving 9 bases not matched to a gene. CDR1 and CDR2 from the germline V gene are SQVTM and ANQGSEA. As DNA, the CDR3 is TGCAGCGTTGCTAAATCCGGACTAGCGGGACACAATGAGCAGTTCTTC. It codes for CSVAKSGLAGHNEQFF.

The chain carries TRBV6-5 and TRBJ2-7; tentative D call: TRBD2 (5 bases). With 1 base removed from V and 5 bases from J, the gap between germline ends came to 18 bases. Germline V CDR1 and CDR2: MNHEY, SVGAGI. CDR3 length: 16 residues. The CDR3: CASSYFKDFSRNEQYF. CDR3 DNA sequence: TGTGCCAGCAGTTACTTCAAGGACTTCTCGAGGAACGAGCAGTACTTC.

DNA for the CDR3: TGTGCCAGCAGCTTAGGTGCGGCGGGAGGCTACCAAGAGACCCAGTACTTC. Amino acids: CASSLGAAGGYQETQYF. The rearrangement uses TRBV11-3 and TRBJ2-5, with 8 bases lining up with TRBD2. This CDR3 comprises 17 residues. Germline V gene sequence: CDR1 SGHNT, CDR2 YENEEA. The ends lost 1 base at V and 0 bases at J; junction bases unmatched: 7.

In this sample, this clone turned up once. The gene calls are TRBV19 and TRBJ1-6; 9 bases agree with TRBD1. Trimming cost V 6 bases and J 7 bases; bases outside gene matches: 7. CDR1 LNHDA and CDR2 SQIVND come from the germline V gene (reference sequence). This CDR3 spans 15 amino acids. DNA for the CDR3: TGTGCCAGTAGAATACAGGGGGCATCGAATTCACCCCTCCACTTT. This codes for CASRIQGASNSPLHF.

The chain recombines TRBV28 with TRBJ2-7; 12 positions match TRBD2. Germline CDR1 is MDHEN and CDR2 is SYDVKM. The V and J ends lost 2 bases and 4 bases, in that order; junction bases with no gene match: 3. The CDR3 has 15 residues. The CDR3 region is CASSLGLAGGYEQYF. In DNA form, the CDR3 reads TGTGCCAGCAGTTTAGGGCTAGCGGGAGGGTACGAGCAGTACTTC. Full variable domain (rest looked up from reference TRBV28 and TRBJ2-7): DVKVTQSSRYLVKRTGEKVFLECVQDMDHENMFWYRQDPGLGLRLIYFSYDVKMKEKGDIPEGYSVSREKKERFSLILESASTNQTSMYLCASSLGLAGGYEQYFGPGTRLTVT.

The chain recombines TRBV4-2 with TRBJ1-6, with D perhaps TRBD1 (6 bases). Germline assignment: CDR1 LGHNA and CDR2 YNFKEQ. Trimming pared 0 bases from V and 8 bases from J, leaving 14 bases between. This CDR3 is 16 amino acids long. The CDR3 here is CASSQDIQGLHSPLHF. CDR3 nucleotides: TGTGCCAGCAGCCAAGATATACAGGGCCTCCATTCACCCCTCCACTTT.

This sequence joins TRBV9 and TRBJ2-5; D perhaps matches TRBD2 (5 bases). With 4 bases removed from V and 4 bases from J, the gap between germline ends came to 14 bases. Germline V gene data show CDR1 as SGDLS and CDR2 as YYNGEE. CDR3 length equals 14 residues. CDR3 in amino acids: CASSSGPEGETQYF. CDR3 coding DNA: TGTGCCAGCAGCTCAGGCCCCGAGGGAGAGACCCAGTACTTC.

This rearrangement joins TRBV5-1 to TRBJ1-6; a weak D match, TRBD1 (5 bases). Germline V gene lookup returns CDR1 SGHRS and CDR2 YFSETQ. V shed 4 bases and J shed 5 bases, with 13 bases lying between them. The CDR3 sequence is 15 residues long. The CDR3 is CASSLYRGNNSPLHF. The CDR3 nucleotides are TGCGCCAGCAGCCTGTACCGGGGGAATAATTCACCCCTCCACTTT.

The chain carries TRBV5-4 and TRBJ2-7, with D maybe TRBD1 (6 bases). The length of the CDR3 is 14 residues. Germline assignment: CDR1 SGHNT and CDR2 YYREEE (reference sequence). Trimming stripped 4 bases from V and 6 bases from J, with 17 bases between. This CDR3 reads CASSHDNRESEQYF. For the CDR3, the DNA is TGTGCCAGCAGCCACGACAACAGGGAATCCGAGCAGTACTTC. The full variable domain, its missing parts supplied by reference TRBV5-4 and TRBJ2-7, is ETGVTQSPTHLIKTRGQQVTLRCSSQSGHNTVSWYQQALGQGPQFIFQYYREEENGRGNFPPRFSGLQFPNYSSELNVNALELDDSALYLCASSHDNRESEQYFGPGTRLTVT.

This clone appeared a single time. The chain uses TRBV5-1 and TRBJ1-5; TRBD1 is a possible D gene (6 bases). V lost 4 bases to trimming and J lost 8 bases, with 19 bases between them. CDR1 and CDR2 (germline): SGHRS, YFSETQ. The CDR3 spans 15 residues. CDR3 in amino acids: CASSGSGQFGEPQHF. CDR3 DNA: TGCGCCAGCAGCGGGTCAGGACAGTTCGGAGAGCCCCAGCATTTT.

The chain employs TRBV6-5 and TRBJ1-2; no reliable D call. CDR3 length: 15 residues. CDR1 and CDR2 from the germline V gene are MNHEY and SVGAGI. Trimming took 5 bases from V and 7 from J, leaving 20 bases between them. CDR3 sequence (DNA): TGTGCCAGCAGTCCTAGGACTGATTTAACGGGTGGCTACACCTTC. Protein sequence: CASSPRTDLTGGYTF.

The chain links TRBV10-3 to TRBJ1-1, with unresolved D. The length of the CDR3 is 15 residues. Germline V CDR1 and CDR2: ENHRY, SYGVKD. Trimming left V 6 bases short and J 1 base short, with 15 bases between. This chain's CDR3 is CAIRTGEEANTEAFF. Here the CDR3 DNA reads TGTGCCATCAGGACCGGGGAGGAGGCGAACACTGAAGCTTTCTTT.